The rows below give T cell receptor beta chains drawn from one sample of a study of cytomegalovirus exposure and HLA in healthy donors. The table came from immunoSEQ multiplex PCR; TCRdb's copy has only in-frame clones and leaves some out. The data hold 100,000 to 120,000 clones, with over 75% observed a single time. The specimen was PBMCs. All receptors come from a woman in her thirties in good health and CMV-seropositive. The CDR3 runs from the conserved cysteine through the conserved F or W. A D gene is named only where the DNA matches it firmly. A clone size is listed for some rows: how often the clone was seen (once, few, many), or a class if it is expanded.

few	14	TRBD1	TRBV5-8	TRBJ2-7	TGTGCCAGCGAAACAGGGGGGAGGATCTACGAGCAGTACTTC	CASETGGRIYEQYF
-	17	-	TRBV4-1	TRBJ1-1	TGCGCCAGCAGCCAAGATTGGAATGACGGGGAGAACACTGAAGCTTTCTTT	CASSQDWNDGENTEAFF
-	14	-	TRBV6-5	TRBJ1-5	TGTGCCAGCAGAGTCGGGAACGACCTTGGGCCCCAGCATTTT	CASRVGNDLGPQHF
once	12	-	TRBV12-5	TRBJ2-1	TGTGCTAGTGGGCCGAGATACAATGAGCAGTTCTTC	CASGPRYNEQFF
few	16	-	TRBV12-5	TRBJ1-5	TGTGCTAGTGGTTTGGTAGGGGGGAGGGACAATCAGCCCCAGCATTTT	CASGLVGGRDNQPQHF
once	15	TRBD2	TRBV18	TRBJ2-2	TGTGCCAGCTCACCACTAGCGGGAGACAGCGGGGAGCTGTTTTTT	CASSPLAGDSGELFF
-	16	TRBD2	TRBV5-1	TRBJ2-1	TGCGCCAGCAGCAAAGAGACTAGCGGGAGGGCTCTTGAGCAGTTCTTC	CASSKETSGRALEQFF
-	16	TRBD2	TRBV7-9	TRBJ2-5	TGTGCCAGCAGCCCCCGGACTAGCGGGGTCCAAGAGACCCAGTACTTC	CASSPRTSGVQETQYF
few	15	TRBD1	TRBV9	TRBJ2-7	TGTGCCAGCAGCCTAACCGGGACAGGACACTACGAGCAGTACTTC	CASSLTGTGHYEQYF
-	15	TRBD2	TRBV7-2	TRBJ2-3	TGTGCCAGCAGCGTGAGCGGGGGTGACACAGATACGCAGTATTTT	CASSVSGGDTDTQYF
-	16	-	TRBV28	TRBJ1-3	TGTGCCAGCAGTTTCCTTCAGGGCGGTTCTGGAAACACCATATATTTT	CASSFLQGGSGNTIYF
-	14	TRBD1	TRBV30	TRBJ1-4	TGTGCCTGGAGCCGGGACAGAGCTAATGAAAAACTGTTTTTT	CAWSRDRANEKLFF
-	15	TRBD1	TRBV5-1	TRBJ1-1	TGCGCCAGCAGCTTGTTTGCAGGGGGGAACACTGAAGCTTTCTTT	CASSLFAGGNTEAFF
-	20	TRBD2	TRBV13	TRBJ2-7	TGTGCCAGCAGGGTTAGAGCGACGGGACTAGCAGGAGGGAACTTCTGGGAGCAGTACTTC	CASRVRATGLAGGNFWEQYF